What follows describes a single T cell receptor (beta chain). Its antigen is still unknown. This sample was taken from a study of shared clonotypes between healthy human individuals. General observations from the study: Sampling used blood alone; tissue repertoires probably differ.

The CDR3 has 20 residues. The V and J ends lost 4 bases and 5 bases, in that order; junction bases with no gene match: 22. CDR1 and CDR2 (germline): MNHEY, SMNVEV (reference sequence). Deep-level running was used for the assay. The repertoire was sequenced with immunoSEQ multiplex PCR; TCRdb's copy has only in-frame clones and lacks some. The sample has about 820,000 clones; more than 85% are singletons. Naive CD8 isolation took CD45RO-negative cells positively selected for CCR7 and excluded terminally differentiated effector memory CD45RA+ cells. All donors were healthy HIV-negative adults lacking recent acute infections or vaccinations.

This TCR came from a man aged 30 to 45 in good health. The chain uses TRBV27 and TRBJ2-3, with TRBD2 matching over 9 bases. The sequenced sample was naive CD8+ T cells sorted from blood. The CDR3: CASSSRRSSGTKGDKDTQYF. The CDR3 DNA follows: TGTGCCAGCAGTTCCCGCCGGTCTAGCGGGACGAAGGGCGACAAAGATACGCAGTATTTT.